Detailed here is one T cell receptor (beta chain). Repertoires were generated with immunoSEQ multiplex PCR, while TCRdb's copy carries only in-frame clones and drops some. The sample comprises approximately 400,000 clones, 88% of which are singletons, and 0.9% to 1.5% rests with the top ten. V was clipped by 4 bases and J by 7 bases, with 20 bases between them. The CDR3 length is 15 residues. Germline V CDR1 and CDR2: SGHRS, YFSETQ. The data stem from a study of blood T cell repertoires in COVID-19. About the research overall: Sample material is recorded as cDNA or gDNA derived from T cells, B-cell-depleted T cells, or PBMCs.

Living in 24 US areas, the participants were between roughly 18 and 90 years of age. Grouping used clinical history reported by participants in a survey and questionnaire. Sequencing input: PBMCs or T cells enriched from blood (not recorded which). V gene TRBV5-1 combines with J gene TRBJ1-2, with TRBD1 as a possible D gene (6 bases). The receptor's source is a woman between 18 and 29 years old who had recovered from COVID-19. Here the CDR3 reads CASSLGQPGGGGYTF. The CDR3 nucleotides are TGCGCCAGCAGCCTCGGACAGCCGGGAGGTGGTGGCTACACCTTC.